The 6 T cell receptor beta chains listed next were all sequenced from one sample in a study of cytomegalovirus exposure and HLA in healthy donors. The PCR used 60 Vbeta and 13 Jbeta primers. Assay used: immunoSEQ multiplex PCR; TCRdb lists only in-frame clones, some missing. Here the sample spans 110,000 to 150,000 clones, approximately 80% being singletons. Sequencing was performed on PBMCs. The receptors were sampled from a male donor in good health and CMV-seronegative.

This clone came up a few times. V is TRBV25-1 and J is TRBJ2-5; possible D gene TRBD1, 6 bases. The germline V gene has CDR1 MGHDK and CDR2 SYGVNS. V gave up 2 bases and J gave up 4 bases, with 20 bases separating them. The CDR3 runs to 17 residues. The DNA for the CDR3 is TGTGCCAGCAGTGAACCGCCCGATAGGGGGTTAGGAGAGACCCAGTACTTC. This sequence encodes CASSEPPDRGLGETQYF.

This clone has just one count. The V and J genes are TRBV27 and TRBJ2-3; tentatively, D is TRBD1 (6 bases). This CDR3 is built from 16 residues. The V end was cut by 2 bases, the J end by 0 bases, with 12 bases between. CDR1 is MNHEY, CDR2 SMNVEV, per germline (reference sequence). The CDR3 sequence is CASSLNRETSTDTQYF. CDR3 coding DNA: TGTGCCAGCAGTTTAAACAGGGAGACTAGCACAGATACGCAGTATTTT.

The chain has TRBV7-2 and TRBJ2-5, with a tentative D call TRBD2 (6 bases). V lost 3 bases, J lost 4 bases, and 12 bases lay in between. This CDR3 comprises 14 residues. Looked up from germline, CDR1 is SGHTA and CDR2 is FQGNSA. In nucleotides, the CDR3 is TGTGCCAGCAGCTTCGGGGGAGTACTAGAGACCCAGTACTTC. Translation gives CASSFGGVLETQYF.

The J gene is TRBJ1-2, the V gene TRBV5-6; 10 bases fit TRBD1. Per germline, CDR1 SGHDT and CDR2 YYEEEE. J gave up 8 bases and V 4 bases, and 11 bases lay outside the gene matches. The CDR3 runs to 15 residues. CDR3 residues: CASSPGQGPWGGYTF. The CDR3 coding sequence is TGTGCCAGCAGCCCGGGACAGGGGCCCTGGGGAGGCTACACCTTC.

CDR3 region: CASSFLAGGSDTQYF. The CDR3 nucleotides are TGTGCCAGCAGCTTTTTAGCGGGAGGGTCAGATACGCAGTATTTT. The chain uses TRBV5-5 and TRBJ2-3; 11 bases line up with TRBD2. Germline CDR1 SGHKS, CDR2 YYEKEE (reference sequence). J lost 4 bases, V lost 2 bases, and 3 bases had no gene match. The CDR3 loop spans 15 amino acids.

Only a few counts were recorded for this clone. The genes are TRBV6-5 and TRBJ2-7, with TRBD2 identical over 7 bases. The CDR3 length is 16 residues. Trimming cost V 0 bases and J 3 bases; bases outside gene matches: 8. Germline CDR1 reads MNHEY; CDR2 reads SVGAGI. Here the CDR3 reads CASSYSGAGISYEQYF. The CDR3 nucleotides are TGTGCCAGCAGTTACTCGGGAGCGGGAATTAGCTACGAGCAGTACTTC.